The next 29 T cell receptor beta chains were all read from a single sample in a study of T cells in Graves' hyperthyroidism and ophthalmopathy. Regions amplified from RNA transcripts were the TCR beta CDR3 regions. The study used the HTBI primer set for a first-round RT-PCR of the TCR CDR3. Each CDR3 protein is one row after TCRdb ran MiXCR on the multiplex PCR reads. The data hold more than 500,000 distinct CDR3 sequences, with about 15% observed a single time. Sequencing was carried out using blood. These receptors all come from a woman between 40 and 50 years old with Graves' hyperthyroidism.

There are many counts of this clonotype. This CDR3 reads CASSNRVEYEQYF. The CDR3 DNA is TGTGCCAGCAGCAACAGGGTCGAGTACGAGCAGTACTTC. The V call is TRBV3-1, the J call TRBJ2-7; maybe TRBD1 (6 bases). The CDR3 consists of 13 residues. V dropped 5 bases and J dropped 4 bases, with 12 bases sitting between them. The germline V gene has CDR1 LGHDT and CDR2 YNNKEL (reference sequence).

V and J are TRBV28 and TRBJ1-1; 9 bases map to TRBD1. In germline, CDR1 is MDHEN, CDR2 SYDVKM. V shed 6 bases and J 1 base; nucleotides not matched to a gene: 6. This CDR3 has 15 residues. CDR3: CASRTGGVSNTEAFF. For the CDR3, the DNA is TGTGCCAGCAGAACAGGGGGCGTTTCGAACACTGAAGCTTTCTTT.

At least ten counts were recorded for this clonotype. The chain employs TRBV7-2 and TRBJ2-6; 7 nucleotides align to TRBD1. This CDR3 is 18 amino acids long. The germline V gene has CDR1 SGHTA and CDR2 FQGNSA. The ends lost 5 bases at V and 0 bases at J; junction bases unmatched: 10. The CDR3 region is CASSVGQAALSGANVLTF. Here the CDR3 DNA reads TGTGCCAGCAGCGTTGGACAGGCGGCGCTCTCTGGGGCCAACGTCCTGACTTTC.

This clonotype was detected ten times or more. In DNA, the CDR3 is TGCAGTGCAAAAGCGGACCCCCCTAACTATGGCTACACCTTC. This gives the protein CSAKADPPNYGYTF. This chain joins TRBV20-1 and TRBJ1-2; D remains unclear. CDR3 size: 14 residues. Germline values: CDR1 DFQATT, CDR2 SNEGSKA (reference sequence). Trimming removed 6 bases at V and 0 bases at J, with 14 bases between.

V usage is TRBV5-1 and J usage is TRBJ2-7; possibly TRBD1 or TRBD2 for D (5 bases each). Germline CDR1 reads SGHRS; CDR2 reads YFSETQ. This CDR3 region has 14 residues. The V gene lost 0 bases and the J gene lost 3 bases, with 10 bases spanning the gap. The CDR3 here is CASSLVTGHYEQYF. The CDR3 nucleotides are TGCGCCAGCAGCTTGGTTACGGGGCACTACGAGCAGTACTTC. Drawing the rest from reference TRBV5-1 and TRBJ2-7, the complete variable domain is KAGVTQTPRYLIKTRGQQVTLSCSPISGHRSVSWYQQTPGQGLQFLFEYFSETQRNKGNFPGRFSGRQFSNSRSEMNVSTLELGDSALYLCASSLVTGHYEQYFGPGTRLTVT.

V is TRBV4-2 and J is TRBJ2-3; tentatively, D is TRBD1 (6 bases). Germline-derived CDR1 and CDR2 are LGHNA and YNFKEQ. The CDR3 is 17 residues long. V was pared by 0 bases and J by 1 base, with 14 bases between. The CDR3, as DNA: TGTGCCAGCAGCCAAGATTTAGGGGGATTCCGCACAGATACGCAGTATTTT. The encoded protein is CASSQDLGGFRTDTQYF.

This clonotype was seen ten or more times. The V gene is TRBV28, the J gene TRBJ1-2; 8 bases line up with TRBD1. This CDR3 has 14 residues. Germline V gives CDR1 MDHEN, CDR2 SYDVKM. The V gene end was trimmed by 3 bases and the J gene end by 5 bases; junction bases not matched to a gene: 5. CDR3 sequence: CASSFRTGRYGYTF. The CDR3 DNA sequence: TGTGCCAGCAGTTTTCGGACAGGGAGATATGGCTACACCTTC.

This clonotype came up many times. V is TRBV20-1 and J is TRBJ1-1, with 8 bases lining up with TRBD1. J lost 0 bases, V lost 5 bases, and 11 bases had no gene match. Per the germline V gene, CDR1 is DFQATT and CDR2 is SNEGSKA (reference sequence). This CDR3 spans 16 amino acids. CDR3 sequence (DNA): TGCAGTGCTCCTTCGTACAACAGGGGGATGAACACTGAAGCTTTCTTT. Translation gives CSAPSYNRGMNTEAFF.

This clonotype was detected only a few times. One junction end does not reproduce the germline sequence, and a read error may be involved. The CDR3: CASTLSGTGGFTEAFF. Here the CDR3 DNA reads TGCGCCAGCACCTTGTCCGGGACAGGGGGCTTCACTGAAGCTTTCTTT. V gene TRBV5-1 combines with J gene TRBJ1-1, with 12 bases that match TRBD1. CDR3 length: 16 residues. Germline CDR1 is SGHRS and CDR2 is YFSETQ.

The table lists this clonotype with many counts. The rearrangement joins TRBV15 to TRBJ1-1; no clear D. With 7 bases removed from V and 5 bases from J, the gap between germline ends came to 11 bases. Germline CDR1 and CDR2: LNHNV and YYDKDF (reference sequence). The CDR3 covers 12 residues. CDR3 loop: CATTQRGTEAFF. The CDR3 DNA reads TGTGCCACCACCCAGCGCGGGACTGAAGCTTTCTTT.

This chain joins TRBV5-1 and TRBJ2-7; 14 bases match TRBD2. This CDR3 is built from 19 residues. With V trimmed by 2 bases and J by 4 bases, 14 bases remained unmatched. Germline V lookup: CDR1 SGHRS, CDR2 YFSETQ. CDR3 sequence: CASSFYGPGTSGSGYEQYF. The CDR3 DNA sequence: TGCGCCAGCAGCTTTTACGGGCCCGGGACTAGCGGGAGTGGGTACGAGCAGTACTTC.

V gene TRBV20-1 combines with J gene TRBJ2-1; weak D call: TRBD1 (5 bases). CDR1 and CDR2 from the germline V gene are DFQATT and SNEGSKA (reference sequence). V was shortened by 1 base and J by 5 bases, with 18 bases between the two germline ends. CDR3 size: 16 residues. The CDR3 loop is CSARGPFGRVNNEQFF. CDR3 DNA sequence: TGCAGTGCTAGAGGACCCTTCGGCAGGGTAAACAATGAGCAGTTCTTC.

This clonotype was counted at least ten times. The chain combines TRBV9 with TRBJ1-1, with a tentative D call TRBD1 (6 bases). Trimming took off 2 bases at V and 1 base at J, with 15 bases between the two ends. CDR3 length: 16 amino acids. Germline-derived CDR1 and CDR2 are SGDLS and YYNGEE. The CDR3: CASSVGTHMTNTEAFF. The DNA for the CDR3 is TGTGCCAGCAGCGTGGGGACACACATGACGAACACTGAAGCTTTCTTT.

This clonotype appeared a few times. This chain links TRBV19 with TRBJ1-5, with 9 bases aligning to TRBD1. The CDR3 runs 16 residues. Germline loops: CDR1 LNHDA, CDR2 SQIVND (reference sequence). V gave up 4 bases and J gave up 1 base; unmatched junction bases: 5. CDR3 in DNA: TGTGCCAGTAGTACGGGGACAGGGAGGAGCAATCAGCCCCAGCATTTT. Translating gives CASSTGTGRSNQPQHF.

This clonotype was seen a few times. The CDR3 here is CASRTGLTAYEQYF. The DNA of the CDR3 is TGTGCCAGCAGGACTGGACTAACCGCCTACGAGCAGTACTTC. The V gene is TRBV12-3 or TRBV12-4, the J gene TRBJ2-7; the D gene is possibly TRBD2 (6 bases). The V end lost 6 bases, the J end lost 2 bases, and 14 bases lay between the germline ends. This CDR3 is 14 amino acids long.

The J gene is TRBJ1-5, the V gene TRBV20-1; 8 nucleotides agree with TRBD1. In germline, CDR1 is DFQATT, CDR2 SNEGSKA (reference sequence). Trimming at V came to 4 bases and at J to 0 bases, leaving 11 bases not matched to a gene. The CDR3 is 17 amino acids. CDR3: CSAISDRDRISNQPQHF. The DNA of the CDR3 is TGCAGTGCTATATCTGACCGGGACAGGATTAGCAATCAGCCCCAGCATTTT.

This clonotype was picked up many times. The V call is TRBV3-1, the J call TRBJ1-2, with 7 bases that match TRBD1. The CDR3 covers 13 residues. The J segment lost 7 bases and the V segment lost 1 base, leaving 3 bases of the junction unmatched. CDR1 is LGHDT, CDR2 YNNKEL, per germline (reference sequence). CDR3 coding DNA: TGTGCCAGCAGCCAAGGACAGGGTGGTGGCTACACCTTC. It is translated as CASSQGQGGGYTF. Full variable domain (remainder filled in from reference TRBV3-1 and TRBJ1-2): DTAVSQTPKYLVTQMGNDKSIKCEQNLGHDTMYWYKQDSKKFLKIMFSYNNKELIINETVPNRFSPKSPDKAHLNLHINSLELGDSAVYFCASSQGQGGGYTFGSGTRLTVV.

This clonotype showed up many times. The chain recombines TRBV24-1 with TRBJ1-1, with D uncertain. This CDR3 is 14 amino acids long. The V gene's germline CDR1 is KGHDR and CDR2 SFDVKD. With 4 bases removed from V and 3 bases from J, the gap between germline ends came to 11 bases. The CDR3 protein is CATSDREGDTEAFF. In DNA form, the CDR3 reads TGTGCCACCAGTGACCGAGAAGGAGACACTGAAGCTTTCTTT.

The V and J genes are TRBV28 and TRBJ1-2; D gene ambiguous. Trimming shortened V by 4 bases and J by 7 bases, and 7 bases separated the two germline ends. The CDR3 length is 11 residues. The V gene's germline CDR1 is MDHEN and CDR2 SYDVKM. The CDR3 DNA is TGTGCCAGCAGTTCGATAGTTGGCTACACCTTC. Translating it yields CASSSIVGYTF.

This clonotype was seen a handful of times. CDR3 DNA: TGTGCCAGCAGCTTTGGATCAGGCCAAGAGACCCAGTACTTC. Encoded protein: CASSFGSGQETQYF. This rearrangement joins TRBV5-4 to TRBJ2-5; D remains unclear. With 2 bases removed from V and 1 base from J, the gap between germline ends came to 9 bases. This CDR3 region has 14 residues. Germline V lookup: CDR1 SGHNT, CDR2 YYREEE (reference sequence).

In this sample, this clonotype turned up many times. The chain has TRBV13 and TRBJ2-3; the D gene could be TRBD1 or TRBD2 (6 bases each). V lost 2 bases to trimming and J lost 2 bases, with 14 bases between them. This CDR3 has 16 amino acids. CDR1 and CDR2 (germline): PRHDT, FYEKMQ (reference sequence). The CDR3 coding sequence is TGTGCCAGCAGCTTAAGAAGGGGGAGGAACACAGATACGCAGTATTTT. This encodes CASSLRRGRNTDTQYF.

This clonotype was seen at least ten times. The chain links TRBV28 to TRBJ2-2; either TRBD1 or TRBD2 may supply D (5 bases each). V lost 4 bases and J 2 bases, leaving 14 bases between the germline ends. CDR3 size: 16 residues. From germline, CDR1 is MDHEN and CDR2 SYDVKM. Here the CDR3 reads CASSYRDRVNTGELFF. For the CDR3, the DNA is TGTGCCAGCAGTTACCGGGACCGCGTTAACACCGGGGAGCTGTTTTTT.

This clonotype was recorded a few times. CDR3 sequence: CASSWGLAGSPEVEQYF. The CDR3 region has the DNA TGCGCCAGCAGCTGGGGACTAGCGGGATCCCCCGAAGTCGAGCAGTACTTC. The chain combines TRBV5-1 with TRBJ2-7, with 13 bases that match TRBD2. The V segment lost 3 bases and the J segment 6 bases; nucleotides outside the gene matches: 12. Germline CDR1 is SGHRS and CDR2 is YFSETQ. This CDR3 is 17 amino acids long.

This clonotype was counted between two and nine times. The CDR3 DNA reads as TGTGCCAGCAGTTTTCCGGAAAGCAATCAGCCCCAGCATTTT. Amino acid sequence: CASSFPESNQPQHF. V and J are TRBV28 and TRBJ1-5; unclear D gene. V was cut by 3 bases and J by 1 base, with 7 bases left in between. Germline V gene sequence: CDR1 MDHEN, CDR2 SYDVKM. This CDR3 is 14 amino acids long.

This clonotype was recorded a few times. The chain couples TRBV15 to TRBJ2-7, with TRBD2 as a possible D gene (6 bases). Trimming stripped 0 bases from V and 4 bases from J, with 16 bases between. This CDR3 region has 16 residues. Germline assignment: CDR1 LNHNV and CDR2 YYDKDF (reference sequence). CDR3 residues: CATSRDLLEGYYEQYF. CDR3 nucleotides: TGTGCCACCAGCAGAGATCTTTTGGAGGGCTATTACGAGCAGTACTTC.

There are many counts of this clonotype. The rearrangement uses TRBV7-9 and TRBJ2-3; D may match TRBD1 or TRBD2 (6 bases each). The CDR3 contains 17 residues. Germline V gene lookup returns CDR1 SEHNR and CDR2 FQNEAQ (reference sequence). Deletions cut 4 bases from V and 4 bases from J, with 21 bases between. As DNA, the CDR3 is TGTGCCAGCAGCTCTGCCCTCTTTGCGGAGGGGGCAGATACGCAGTATTTT. It yields the protein CASSSALFAEGADTQYF.

The CDR3 loop is CASSQVPGSSYEQYF. The CDR3, as DNA: TGCGCCAGCAGCCAAGTCCCCGGAAGCTCCTACGAGCAGTACTTC. The V and J genes are TRBV4-1 and TRBJ2-7; D not resolved. The germline CDR1 and CDR2 sequences are MGHRA and YSYEKL. This CDR3 is built from 15 residues. V gave up 1 base and J gave up 0 bases, with 10 bases separating them.

V gene TRBV6-1 combines with J gene TRBJ1-2; 8 bases map to TRBD1. Germline loops: CDR1 MNHNS, CDR2 SASEGT. CDR3 size: 12 residues. V was pared by 6 bases and J by 13 bases, with 10 bases of the junction left unmatched. CDR3 coding DNA: TGTGCCAGCAGACCGACCAGGGGGCCCTCCACCTTC. Translation: CASRPTRGPSTF.

This clonotype has a handful of counts. This chain connects TRBV11-2 to TRBJ2-6; TRBD1 matches at 10 bases. The V gene's germline CDR1 is SGHAT and CDR2 FQNNGV. J lost 0 bases, V lost 5 bases, and 4 bases had no gene match. This CDR3 has 17 residues. The CDR3 DNA reads as TGTGCCAGCAGCCCCTGGACAGGGGGCTCTGGGGCCAACGTCCTGACTTTC. This translates into CASSPWTGGSGANVLTF.